A single sample is the source of the 13 T cell receptor beta chains below, sequenced in a study of blood T cell repertoires in COVID-19 (dated by TCRdb to the early 2020s). Library preparation employed the immunoSEQ multiplex PCR assay. TCRdb limited this immuneACCESS table to in-frame rearrangements with V and J called. A share of clones is missing; checked studies link under half to unresolved V genes, and the rest is unexplained. This sample lists just over 650,000 clones; approximately 90% were detected once. The ten biggest clones cover approximately 0.25% of the sample. Sequencing was done on a sample of peripheral blood. The receptor source for this set is a young woman with acute or convalescent COVID-19.

The chain recombines TRBV9 with TRBJ1-3, with D possibly being TRBD1 (5 bases). This CDR3 has 15 residues. The V end was cut by 4 bases, the J end by 4 bases, with 15 bases between. The V gene's germline CDR1 is SGDLS and CDR2 YYNGEE. This CDR3 reads CASSPRGGSGNTIYF. The CDR3 DNA follows: TGTGCCAGCAGCCCTAGGGGAGGGTCAGGAAACACCATATATTTT.

CDR3 DNA: TGTGCCAGCAGCCAAGATTTAGGACTAGGGCCGTTCTTC. This translates into CASSQDLGLGPFF. V usage is TRBV14 and J usage is TRBJ2-1; 7 nucleotides align to TRBD2. CDR1 SGHDN and CDR2 FVKESK come from the germline V gene. With V trimmed by 0 bases and J by 15 bases, 8 bases remained unmatched. The CDR3 runs to 13 residues.

The J gene is TRBJ1-6, the V gene TRBV6-5; TRBD1 matches at 7 bases. V was pared by 5 bases and J by 8 bases, with 6 bases of the junction left unmatched. Per the germline V gene, CDR1 is MNHEY and CDR2 is SVGAGI. This CDR3 contains 14 residues. This CDR3 reads CASSNRDSYSPLHF. The CDR3 DNA follows: TGTGCCAGCAGTAACCGGGACAGCTATTCACCCCTCCACTTT.

The J gene is TRBJ2-4, the V gene TRBV5-1; D possibly corresponds to TRBD1 (6 bases). The V gene's germline CDR1 is SGHRS and CDR2 YFSETQ. The V end lost 4 bases, the J end lost 3 bases, and 20 bases lay between the germline ends. The CDR3 sequence is 17 residues long. The chain's CDR3 is CASSPGAGAGDKNIQYF. The CDR3 region has the DNA TGCGCCAGCAGCCCCGGTGCAGGGGCCGGTGACAAAAACATTCAGTACTTC.

The genes are TRBV11-2 and TRBJ1-1; D may be TRBD1 (6 bases). V was trimmed by 5 bases and J by 1 base, leaving 14 bases between them. The CDR3 extends over 15 amino acids. Germline values: CDR1 SGHAT, CDR2 FQNNGV. The CDR3 is CASSARTAPNTEAFF. The CDR3 DNA sequence: TGTGCCAGCAGCGCCCGGACAGCCCCGAACACTGAAGCTTTCTTT.

This rearrangement joins TRBV19 to TRBJ2-7, with 9 bases identical to TRBD2. The germline gives CDR1 LNHDA, CDR2 SQIVND (reference sequence). V shed 1 base, J shed 3 bases, and the junction held 4 bases outside the gene matches. The CDR3 runs to 15 residues. The CDR3 spells CASSIGSGGLYEQYF. The DNA of the CDR3 is TGTGCCAGTAGTATAGGAAGCGGGGGGCTCTACGAGCAGTACTTC.

The chain has TRBV7-9 and TRBJ1-2, with 10 bases that match TRBD1. The CDR3 extends over 14 amino acids. V shed 6 bases, J shed 8 bases, and the junction held 9 bases outside the gene matches. Germline V gene lookup returns CDR1 SEHNR and CDR2 FQNEAQ (reference sequence). The CDR3: CASSPDRGFLGYTF. The CDR3, as DNA: TGTGCCAGCAGTCCGGACAGGGGGTTTCTCGGCTACACCTTC.

This clone was observed a single time. The chain links TRBV5-4 to TRBJ1-2; no firm D call. CDR1 SGHNT and CDR2 YYREEE come from the germline V gene (reference sequence). V dropped 0 bases and J dropped 4 bases, with 7 bases sitting between them. The CDR3 covers 13 residues. The CDR3 loop reads CASSLETGYGYTF. Written as DNA, the CDR3 is TGTGCCAGCAGCTTGGAAACGGGCTATGGCTACACCTTC.

V and J are TRBV2 and TRBJ1-5, with a weak D call TRBD1 (6 bases). V dropped 6 bases and J dropped 5 bases, with 20 bases sitting between them. Germline CDR1 SNHLY, CDR2 FYNNEI. This CDR3 region has 16 residues. The CDR3 sequence is CASSLRDILPDQPQHF. In DNA, the CDR3 is TGTGCCAGCAGCTTAAGGGACATTCTACCCGATCAGCCCCAGCATTTT.

This chain uses TRBV7-2 with TRBJ1-4; D is unclear. In germline, CDR1 is SGHTA, CDR2 FQGNSA. The CDR3 is 14 residues long. The V gene lost 5 bases and the J gene lost 8 bases, with 15 bases spanning the gap. In nucleotides, the CDR3 is TGTGCCAGCAGCCGGACGGGGTTCCTGGAAAAACTGTTTTTT. This gives the protein CASSRTGFLEKLFF.

V gene TRBV27 combines with J gene TRBJ2-1; D is unresolved. The germline CDR1 and CDR2 sequences are MNHEY and SMNVEV (reference sequence). The CDR3 runs 14 residues. V was cut by 6 bases and J by 2 bases, with 11 bases left in between. CDR3 sequence reads: CASSPPSAYNEQFF. In DNA form, the CDR3 reads TGTGCCAGCAGCCCCCCCAGCGCCTACAATGAGCAGTTCTTC.

The J gene is TRBJ1-2, the V gene TRBV2; D unresolved. Trimming shortened V by 7 bases and J by 4 bases, and 22 bases separated the two germline ends. This CDR3 region has 16 residues. Per germline, CDR1 SNHLY and CDR2 FYNNEI. The CDR3 protein is CASTRTPRVGSYGYTF. The CDR3 DNA follows: TGTGCCAGCACTCGAACCCCCCGCGTAGGGAGCTATGGCTACACCTTC.

The rearrangement joins TRBV29-1 to TRBJ1-2; D unclear. There are 13 residues in the CDR3. V gave up 2 bases and J gave up 3 bases, with 10 bases separating them. Germline CDR1 reads SQVTM; CDR2 reads ANQGSEA. The CDR3 DNA is TGCAGCGTTGAATATGGGCTCGACTATGGCTACACCTTC. Translation gives CSVEYGLDYGYTF.